This TCR beta chain was sequenced during a study of cytomegalovirus exposure and HLA in healthy donors. Study summary: Genotyping of 398 donors showed that 65% to 90% belonged to the Caucasian-associated ancestry cluster. Study-level results: One later analysis reportedly identified an Asian-associated ancestry cluster that showed fewer N-insertions than the approximately 600-donor mean. Under in vitro conditions, a few CMV-associated chains were confirmed as specific for CMV antigens. Several of the most significant clusters were apparently associated with common viral pathogens in a later analysis.

As to this clone: The antigen remains unidentified.

The V gene end was trimmed by 4 bases and the J gene end by 4 bases; junction bases not matched to a gene: 7. The CDR3 has 15 amino acids. CDR1 and CDR2 (germline): SGHTA, FQGTGA. 60 Vbeta and 13 Jbeta primers were used in PCR. Some clones are missing from TCRdb's copy, which holds only in-frame ones; the method was immunoSEQ multiplex PCR. The top ten hold 3% to 4% of the sample, which has 250,000 to 350,000 clones, approximately 90% seen once. The V call is TRBV7-3, the J call TRBJ2-5; 9 nucleotides match TRBD2. The sequenced sample was PBMCs. The sequence derives from a man aged 35-49 years in good health and CMV-seropositive. The CDR3 coding sequence is TGTGCCAGCAGCTCCGCGGGAGGGCCTTTAGAGACCCAGTACTTC. It codes for CASSSAGGPLETQYF. The whole variable domain, filled in from reference TRBV7-3 and TRBJ2-5, reads GAGVSQTPSNKVTEKGKYVELRCDPISGHTALYWYRQSLGQGPEFLIYFQGTGAADDSGLPNDRFFAVRPEGSVSTLKIQRTERGDSAVYLCASSSAGGPLETQYFGPGTRLLVL.